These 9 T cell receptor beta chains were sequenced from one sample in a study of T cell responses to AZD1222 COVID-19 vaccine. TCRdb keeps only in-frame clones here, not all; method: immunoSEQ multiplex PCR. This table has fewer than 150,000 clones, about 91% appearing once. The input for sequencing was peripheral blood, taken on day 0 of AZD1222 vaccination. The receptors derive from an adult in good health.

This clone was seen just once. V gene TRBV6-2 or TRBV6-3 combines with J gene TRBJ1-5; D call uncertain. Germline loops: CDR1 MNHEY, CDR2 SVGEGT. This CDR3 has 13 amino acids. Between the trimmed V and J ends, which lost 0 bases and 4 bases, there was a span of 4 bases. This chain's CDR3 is CASSYSLNQPQHF. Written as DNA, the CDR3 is TGTGCCAGCAGTTACTCCCTAAATCAGCCCCAGCATTTT.

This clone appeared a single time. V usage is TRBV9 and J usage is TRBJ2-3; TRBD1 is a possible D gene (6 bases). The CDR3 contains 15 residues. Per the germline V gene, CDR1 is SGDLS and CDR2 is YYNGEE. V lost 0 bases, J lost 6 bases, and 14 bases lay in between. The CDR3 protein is CASSVGDTVVDTQYF. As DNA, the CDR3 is TGTGCCAGCAGCGTAGGGGACACCGTAGTGGATACGCAGTATTTT.

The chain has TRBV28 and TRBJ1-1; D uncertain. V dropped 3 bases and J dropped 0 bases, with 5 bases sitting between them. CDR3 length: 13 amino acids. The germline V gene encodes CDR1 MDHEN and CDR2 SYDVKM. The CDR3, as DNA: TGTGCCAGCAGTTTCGTTTTGAACACTGAAGCTTTCTTT. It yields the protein CASSFVLNTEAFF.

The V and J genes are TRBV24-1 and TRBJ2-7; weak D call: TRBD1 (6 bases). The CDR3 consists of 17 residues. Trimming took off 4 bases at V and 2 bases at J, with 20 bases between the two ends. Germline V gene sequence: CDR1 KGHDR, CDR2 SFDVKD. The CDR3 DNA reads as TGTGCCACCAGTGACTCCTCGGCAGGGGCCTCCACCTACGAGCAGTACTTC. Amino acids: CATSDSSAGASTYEQYF.

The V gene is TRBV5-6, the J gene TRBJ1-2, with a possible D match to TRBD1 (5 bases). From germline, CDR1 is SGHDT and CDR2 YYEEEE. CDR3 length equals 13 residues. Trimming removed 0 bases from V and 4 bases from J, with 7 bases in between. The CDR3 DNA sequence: TGTGCCAGCAGCTTGGGACAGTTCTATGGCTACACCTTC. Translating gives CASSLGQFYGYTF.

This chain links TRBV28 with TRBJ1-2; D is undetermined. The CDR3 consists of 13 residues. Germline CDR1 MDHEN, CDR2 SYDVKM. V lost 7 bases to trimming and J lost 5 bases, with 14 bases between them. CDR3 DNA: TGTGCCAGCACCCCCCCCGCAATATATGGCTACACCTTC. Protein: CASTPPAIYGYTF.

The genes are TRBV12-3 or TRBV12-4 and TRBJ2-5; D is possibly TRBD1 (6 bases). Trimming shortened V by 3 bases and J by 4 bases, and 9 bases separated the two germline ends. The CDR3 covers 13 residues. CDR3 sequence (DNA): TGTGCCAGCAGTTTGTTAGGGGGAGAGACCCAGTACTTC. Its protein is CASSLLGGETQYF.

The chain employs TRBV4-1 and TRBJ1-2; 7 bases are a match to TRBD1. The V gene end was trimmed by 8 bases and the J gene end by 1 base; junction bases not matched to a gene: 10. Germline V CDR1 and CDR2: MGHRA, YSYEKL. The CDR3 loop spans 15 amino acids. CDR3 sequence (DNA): TGCGCCAGCTCCCCGCGGACAGGAGTTAACTATGGCTACACCTTC. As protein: CASSPRTGVNYGYTF.

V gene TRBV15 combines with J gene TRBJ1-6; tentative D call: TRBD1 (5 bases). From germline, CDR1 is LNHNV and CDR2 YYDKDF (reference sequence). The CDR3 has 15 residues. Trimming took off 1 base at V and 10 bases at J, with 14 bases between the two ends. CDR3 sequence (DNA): TGTGCCACCAGCAGAGGTGCAGGGTCGGGGTCACCCCTCCACTTT. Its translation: CATSRGAGSGSPLHF.